The 9 T cell receptor beta chains reported below all come from one sample, sequenced in a study of CD8 T cells in ankylosing spondylitis. Study results and limitations: Several highly homologous variants formed a TCR beta motif that appeared characteristic of ankylosing spondylitis blood.

TCRdb analysed the 5' RACE reads with MiXCR anew, one entry per CDR3 protein. The data contain 130,000 or so distinct CDR3 sequences, more than 15% of them singletons. No cognate antigen is known for these TCRs. The sample was blood, either unsorted or a sorted T cell fraction (not recorded which). The receptors here all came from a male donor with ankylosing spondylitis.

This clonotype has more than one count but fewer than ten. This chain uses TRBV12-3 or TRBV12-4 with TRBJ2-1; a weak D match, TRBD2 (5 bases). This CDR3 is 16 amino acids long. V shed 1 base and J shed 0 bases, with 10 bases lying between them. CDR3 in DNA: TGTGCCAGCAGTTTAGGGACGGGAAGCTCCTACAATGAGCAGTTCTTC. Translating it yields CASSLGTGSSYNEQFF.

This clonotype was detected once. V is TRBV21-1 and J is TRBJ2-7. TRBV21-1 is noted as a pseudogene. This CDR3 has 10 amino acids. CDR3 in amino acids: CASNLYEQYF. CDR3 nucleotides: TGTGCCAGCAACCTCTACGAGCAGTACTTC.

The rearrangement links TRBV6-2 or TRBV6-3 to TRBJ2-3; D possibly corresponds to TRBD1 (6 bases). V was clipped by 2 bases and J by 4 bases, with 22 bases between them. The CDR3 contains 18 residues. Germline lookup yields CDR1 MNHEY and CDR2 SVGEGT. DNA for the CDR3: TGTGCCAGCAGTTACCTCTTCCGGGACACCGCAGATGCAGATACGCAGTATTTT. Translated, it gives CASSYLFRDTADADTQYF.

The table lists this clonotype with a few counts. The chain combines TRBV29-1 with TRBJ1-1, with D tentatively TRBD1 (5 bases). Trimming shortened V by 3 bases and J by 0 bases, and 20 bases separated the two germline ends. CDR1 is SQVTM and CDR2 is ANQGSEA in the germline V gene. CDR3 length: 17 amino acids. CDR3 amino acids: CSVDVTGAVPMNTEAFF. The CDR3 DNA follows: TGCAGCGTTGATGTCACTGGGGCAGTTCCTATGAACACTGAAGCTTTCTTT.

This clonotype came up a few times. The J gene is TRBJ2-1, the V gene TRBV29-1; D might be TRBD1 or TRBD2, each matching 5 bases. Germline CDR1 and CDR2: SQVTM and ANQGSEA. V gave up 1 base and J gave up 15 bases, with 19 bases separating them. This CDR3 spans 13 amino acids. The CDR3 nucleotides are TGCAGCGTTGAAGTCCCCCGGGACGGGGCGACGTTCTTC. Its protein is CSVEVPRDGATFF.

The chain recombines TRBV4-3 with TRBJ2-2, with D maybe TRBD2 (5 bases). Germline V CDR1 and CDR2: LGHNA, YSLEER. With 0 bases removed from V and 6 bases from J, the gap between germline ends came to 14 bases. The CDR3 extends over 16 amino acids. The CDR3 protein is CASSQDPGNGAGELFF. CDR3 bases: TGCGCCAGCAGCCAAGATCCTGGGAACGGGGCCGGGGAGCTGTTTTTT.

This clonotype was seen a few times. V and J are TRBV5-1 and TRBJ1-6; no clear D. The CDR3 runs to 16 residues. V lost 0 bases to trimming and J lost 10 bases, with 17 bases between them. CDR1 is SGHRS and CDR2 is YFSETQ in the germline V gene. This CDR3 is CASSLDWRQLESPLHF. The DNA of the CDR3 is TGCGCCAGCAGCTTGGACTGGAGGCAGTTGGAATCACCCCTCCACTTT.

There are a few counts of this clonotype. The chain employs TRBV28 and TRBJ2-7; D ambiguous. This CDR3 is built from 12 residues. Trimming cost V 3 bases and J 3 bases, with 6 bases left between them. Germline V CDR1 and CDR2: MDHEN, SYDVKM. The CDR3 DNA sequence: TGTGCCAGCAGTTTCGCTAGCTACGAGCAGTACTTC. Encoded protein: CASSFASYEQYF.

The V gene is TRBV11-1, the J gene TRBJ2-1; 13 nucleotides agree with TRBD2. From germline, CDR1 is SGHAT and CDR2 FQDESV (reference sequence). J gave up 6 bases and V 1 base, and 9 bases lay outside the gene matches. CDR3 length: 18 amino acids. CDR3 coding DNA: TGTGCCAGCAGCTTAGGTCCTTTACTAGCGGGAGGGCTCAATGAGCAGTTCTTC. This sequence encodes CASSLGPLLAGGLNEQFF.